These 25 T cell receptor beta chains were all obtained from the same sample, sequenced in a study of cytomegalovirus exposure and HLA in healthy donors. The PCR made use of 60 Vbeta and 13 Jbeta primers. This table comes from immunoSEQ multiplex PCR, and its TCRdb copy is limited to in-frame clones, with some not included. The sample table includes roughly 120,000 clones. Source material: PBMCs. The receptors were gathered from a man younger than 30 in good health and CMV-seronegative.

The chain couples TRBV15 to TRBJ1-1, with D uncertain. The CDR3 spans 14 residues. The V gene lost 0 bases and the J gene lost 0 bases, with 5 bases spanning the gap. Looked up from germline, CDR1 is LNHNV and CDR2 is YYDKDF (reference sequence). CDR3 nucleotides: TGTGCCACCAGCAGAGAACAGATGAACACTGAAGCTTTCTTT. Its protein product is CATSREQMNTEAFF.

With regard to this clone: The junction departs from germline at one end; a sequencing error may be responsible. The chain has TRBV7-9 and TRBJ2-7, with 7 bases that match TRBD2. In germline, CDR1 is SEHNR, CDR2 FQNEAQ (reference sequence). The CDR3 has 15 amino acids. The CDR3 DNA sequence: TGTGCCAGCAGCTTCCCGGCTAGCGGCTCCTACGAACAGTACTTC. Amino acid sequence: CASSFPASGSYEQYF.

DNA for the CDR3: TGTGCCAGTAGTCTGCTAGCGGCGAGCACAGATACGCAGTATTTT. The encoded protein is CASSLLAASTDTQYF. The chain has TRBV19 and TRBJ2-3, with 7 positions matching TRBD2. V was clipped by 5 bases and J by 0 bases; unmatched bases: 5. Germline assignment: CDR1 LNHDA and CDR2 SQIVND (reference sequence). This CDR3 region has 15 residues. Together with reference TRBV19 and TRBJ2-3, the CDR3 gives the full variable domain: DGGITQSPKYLFRKEGQNVTLSCEQNLNHDAMYWYRQDPGQGLRLIYYSQIVNDFQKGDIAEGYSVSREKKESFPLTVTSAQKNPTAFYLCASSLLAASTDTQYFGPGTRLTVL.

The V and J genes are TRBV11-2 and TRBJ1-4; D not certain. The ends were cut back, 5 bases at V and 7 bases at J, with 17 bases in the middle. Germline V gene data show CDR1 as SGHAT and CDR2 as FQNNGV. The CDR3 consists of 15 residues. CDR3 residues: CASSGWGGRAEKLFF. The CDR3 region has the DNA TGTGCCAGCAGCGGTTGGGGAGGCCGGGCTGAAAAACTGTTTTTT.

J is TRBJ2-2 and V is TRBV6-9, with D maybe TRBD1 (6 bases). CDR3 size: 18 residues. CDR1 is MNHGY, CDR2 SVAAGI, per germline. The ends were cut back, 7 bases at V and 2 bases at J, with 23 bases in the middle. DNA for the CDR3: TGTGCCAGCACCCGGACAGCCCCCATTGGTCCTAACACCGGGGAGCTGTTTTTT. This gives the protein CASTRTAPIGPNTGELFF.

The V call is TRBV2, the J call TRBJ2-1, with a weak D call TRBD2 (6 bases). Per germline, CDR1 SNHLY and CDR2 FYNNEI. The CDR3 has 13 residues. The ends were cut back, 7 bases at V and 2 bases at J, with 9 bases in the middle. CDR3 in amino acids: CASMTRAYNEQFF. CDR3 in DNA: TGTGCCAGCATGACTAGGGCCTACAATGAGCAGTTCTTC. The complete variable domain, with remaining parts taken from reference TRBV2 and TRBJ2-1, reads EPEVTQTPSHQVTQMGQEVILRCVPISNHLYFYWYRQILGQKVEFLVSFYNNEISEKSEIFDDQFSVERPDGSNFTLKIRSTKLEDSAMYFCASMTRAYNEQFFGPGTRLTVL.

The DNA of the CDR3 is TGTGCCAGCAGCCCAGGGGTTAGCTCCTACAATGAGCAGTTCTTC. Translation gives CASSPGVSSYNEQFF. V usage is TRBV5-4 and J usage is TRBJ2-1; D perhaps matches TRBD1 (6 bases). V was shortened by 4 bases and J by 0 bases, with 11 bases between the two germline ends. The CDR3 runs to 15 residues. Germline V CDR1 and CDR2: SGHNT, YYREEE (reference sequence).

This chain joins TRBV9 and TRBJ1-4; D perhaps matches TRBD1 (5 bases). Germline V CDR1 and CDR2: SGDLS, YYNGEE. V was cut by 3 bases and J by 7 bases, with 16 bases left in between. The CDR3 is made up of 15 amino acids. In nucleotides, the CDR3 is TGTGCCAGCAGCGAAGAGGCGGGCGGGGGTGAAAAACTGTTTTTT. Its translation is CASSEEAGGGEKLFF.

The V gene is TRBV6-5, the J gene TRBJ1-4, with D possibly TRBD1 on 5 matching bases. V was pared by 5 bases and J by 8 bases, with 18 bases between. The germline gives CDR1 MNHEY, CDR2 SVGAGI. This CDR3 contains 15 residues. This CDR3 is CASSLTGQWGEKLFF. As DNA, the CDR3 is TGTGCCAGCAGTCTCACCGGACAATGGGGAGAAAAACTGTTTTTT.

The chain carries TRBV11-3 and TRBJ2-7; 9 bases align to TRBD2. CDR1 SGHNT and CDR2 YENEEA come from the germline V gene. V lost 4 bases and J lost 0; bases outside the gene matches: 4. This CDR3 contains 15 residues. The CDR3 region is CASSSSSGVSYEQYF. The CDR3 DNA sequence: TGTGCCAGCAGCTCTTCTAGCGGGGTCTCCTACGAGCAGTACTTC. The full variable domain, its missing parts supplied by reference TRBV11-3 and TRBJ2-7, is EAGVVQSPRYKIIEKKQPVAFWCNPISGHNTLYWYLQNLGQGPELLIRYENEEAVDDSQLPKDRFSAERLKGVDSTLKIQPAELGDSAVYLCASSSSSGVSYEQYFGPGTRLTVT.

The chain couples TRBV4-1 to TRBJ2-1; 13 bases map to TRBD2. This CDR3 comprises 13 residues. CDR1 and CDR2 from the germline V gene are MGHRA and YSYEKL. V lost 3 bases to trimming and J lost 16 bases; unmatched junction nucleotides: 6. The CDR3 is CASSQGTSGDSFF. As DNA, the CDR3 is TGCGCCAGCAGCCAGGGGACTAGCGGGGACTCCTTCTTC.

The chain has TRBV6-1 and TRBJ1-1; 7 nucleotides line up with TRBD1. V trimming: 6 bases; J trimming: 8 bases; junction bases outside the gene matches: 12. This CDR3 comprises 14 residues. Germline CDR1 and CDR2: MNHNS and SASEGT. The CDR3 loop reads CASSPNWRDREAFF. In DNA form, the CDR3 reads TGTGCCAGCAGCCCGAATTGGCGGGACAGAGAAGCTTTCTTT.

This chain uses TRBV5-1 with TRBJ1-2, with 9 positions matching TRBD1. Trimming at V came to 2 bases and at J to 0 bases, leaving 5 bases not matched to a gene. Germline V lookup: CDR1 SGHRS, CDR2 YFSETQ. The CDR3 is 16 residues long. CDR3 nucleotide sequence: TGCGCCAGCAGCTTAGGACAGGGGATCCCTAACTATGGCTACACCTTC. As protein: CASSLGQGIPNYGYTF.

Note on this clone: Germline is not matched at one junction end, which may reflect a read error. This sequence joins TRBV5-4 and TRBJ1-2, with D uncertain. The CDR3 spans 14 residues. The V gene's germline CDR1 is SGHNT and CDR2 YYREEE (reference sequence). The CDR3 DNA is TGTGCCAGCAGCTTGGGCGGGCTTAACTGTGGCTACACCTTC. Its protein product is CASSLGGLNCGYTF.

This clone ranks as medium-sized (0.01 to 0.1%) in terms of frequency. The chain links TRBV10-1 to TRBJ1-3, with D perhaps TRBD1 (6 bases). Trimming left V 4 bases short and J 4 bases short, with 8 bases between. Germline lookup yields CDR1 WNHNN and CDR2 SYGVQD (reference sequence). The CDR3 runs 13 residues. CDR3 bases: TGCGCCAGCAGTGGGACAGTCGGAAACACCATATATTTT. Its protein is CASSGTVGNTIYF.

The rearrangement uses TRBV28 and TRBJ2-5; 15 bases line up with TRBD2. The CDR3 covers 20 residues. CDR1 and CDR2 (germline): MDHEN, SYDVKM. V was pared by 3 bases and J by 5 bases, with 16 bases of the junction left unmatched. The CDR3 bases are TGTGCCAGCAGTTTGGGACTAGCGGGAGGTGACTGGATTTTCCCCGAGACCCAGTACTTC. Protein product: CASSLGLAGGDWIFPETQYF.

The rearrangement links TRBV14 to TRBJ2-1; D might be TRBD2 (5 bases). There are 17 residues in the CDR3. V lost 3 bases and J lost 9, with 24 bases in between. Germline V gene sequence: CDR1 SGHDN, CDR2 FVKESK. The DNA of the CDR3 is TGTGCCAGCAGCCATTTAGCCGGTCTAGCCCCTACTCCTGAGCAGTTCTTC. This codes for CASSHLAGLAPTPEQFF.

The CDR3 is CASRSGQSDNQPQHF. The CDR3 DNA reads TGCGCCAGCAGATCCGGACAGAGCGACAATCAGCCCCAGCATTTT. The chain couples TRBV10-1 to TRBJ1-5, with a possible D match to TRBD1 (6 bases). Germline-derived CDR1 and CDR2 are WNHNN and SYGVQD (reference sequence). Trimming removed 6 bases from V and 3 bases from J, with 15 bases in between. This CDR3 region has 15 residues.

CDR3 coding DNA: TGTGCCAGCAGGTACGGGACAGCAATCGCCTACGAGCAGTACTTC. This gives the protein CASRYGTAIAYEQYF. The genes are TRBV2 and TRBJ2-7; 7 bases match TRBD1. Germline CDR1 reads SNHLY; CDR2 reads FYNNEI. This CDR3 contains 15 residues. The J segment lost 2 bases and the V segment lost 6 bases, leaving 10 bases of the junction unmatched.

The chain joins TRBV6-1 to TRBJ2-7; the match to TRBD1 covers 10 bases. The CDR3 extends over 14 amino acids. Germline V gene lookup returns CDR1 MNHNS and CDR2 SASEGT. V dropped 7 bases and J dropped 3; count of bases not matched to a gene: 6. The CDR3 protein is CASTIDRGLYEQYF. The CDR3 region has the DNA TGTGCCAGCACCATAGACAGGGGGCTCTACGAGCAGTACTTC.

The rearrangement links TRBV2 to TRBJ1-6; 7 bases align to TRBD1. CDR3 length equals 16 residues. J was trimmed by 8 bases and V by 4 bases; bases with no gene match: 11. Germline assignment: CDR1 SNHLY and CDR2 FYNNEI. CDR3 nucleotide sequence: TGTGCCAGCAGTGCCACAGGGGAATCTTATTATTCACCCCTCCACTTT. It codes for CASSATGESYYSPLHF.

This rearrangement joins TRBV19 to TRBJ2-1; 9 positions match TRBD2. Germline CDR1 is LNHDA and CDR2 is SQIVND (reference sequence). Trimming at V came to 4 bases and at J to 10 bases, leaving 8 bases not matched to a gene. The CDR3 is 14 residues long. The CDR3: CASSKVAGAREQFF. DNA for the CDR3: TGTGCCAGTAGTAAGGTAGCGGGAGCTCGGGAGCAGTTCTTC.

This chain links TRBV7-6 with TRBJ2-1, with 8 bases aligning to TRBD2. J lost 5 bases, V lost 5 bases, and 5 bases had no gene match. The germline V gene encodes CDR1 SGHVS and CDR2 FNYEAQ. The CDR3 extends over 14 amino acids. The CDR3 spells CASSHRGGHNEQFF. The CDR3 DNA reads TGTGCCAGCAGCCACCGGGGGGGGCACAATGAGCAGTTCTTC.

Here the CDR3 reads CASRLRGPGTEAFF. In DNA form, the CDR3 reads TGTGCCAGCAGATTAAGGGGGCCGGGCACTGAAGCTTTCTTT. V usage is TRBV6-5 and J usage is TRBJ1-1; 7 nucleotides match TRBD1. The CDR3 runs to 14 residues. Trimming cost V 6 bases and J 4 bases; bases outside gene matches: 8. Germline CDR1 MNHEY, CDR2 SVGAGI.

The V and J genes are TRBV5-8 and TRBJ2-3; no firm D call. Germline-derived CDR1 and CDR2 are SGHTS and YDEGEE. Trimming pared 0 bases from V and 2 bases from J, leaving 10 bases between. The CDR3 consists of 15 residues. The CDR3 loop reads CASSLEGANTDTQYF. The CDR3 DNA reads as TGTGCCAGCAGCTTGGAAGGAGCTAACACAGATACGCAGTATTTT. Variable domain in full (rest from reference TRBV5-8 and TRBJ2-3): EAGVTQSPTHLIKTRGQQATLRCSPISGHTSVYWYQQALGLGLQFLLWYDEGEERNRGNFPPRFSGRQFPNYSSELNVNALELEDSALYLCASSLEGANTDTQYFGPGTRLTVL.